This TCR beta chain was recorded in a study of graft-versus-host responses after intestinal transplantation. Assay used: immunoSEQ multiplex PCR; TCRdb lists only in-frame clones, some missing. The repertoire holds approximately 85,000 clones, with over 85% as singletons. Turning to this clone: Its antigen remains unidentified.

V dropped 2 bases and J dropped 0 bases, with 14 bases sitting between them. There are 17 residues in the CDR3. The V gene's germline CDR1 is LNHDA and CDR2 SQIVND (reference sequence). The sample here was unstimulated CD8+ T cells sorted from spleen or lymph node cells, taken before transplant. J is TRBJ2-1 and V is TRBV19, with D possibly matching TRBD2 (5 bases). This sequence originates from a human donor who was the organ donor for an intestinal transplant. The CDR3 is CASSIRAGVFSYNEQFF. The CDR3 nucleotides read TGTGCCAGTAGTATACGCGCGGGTGTCTTCTCCTACAATGAGCAGTTCTTC.